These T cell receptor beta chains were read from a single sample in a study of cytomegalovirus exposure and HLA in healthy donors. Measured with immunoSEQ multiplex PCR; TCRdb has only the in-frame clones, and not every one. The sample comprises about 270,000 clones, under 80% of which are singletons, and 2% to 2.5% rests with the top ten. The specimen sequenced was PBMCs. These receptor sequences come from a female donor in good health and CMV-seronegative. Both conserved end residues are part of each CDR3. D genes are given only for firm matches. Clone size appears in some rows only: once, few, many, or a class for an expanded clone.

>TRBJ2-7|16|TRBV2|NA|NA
CASSEGPRAGSYEQYF
TGTGCCAGCAGTGAAGGACCCAGGGCAGGGTCCTACGAGCAGTACTTC
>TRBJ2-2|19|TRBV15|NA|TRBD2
CATSRDARRLAGRTGELFF
TGTGCCACCAGCAGAGATGCGAGGAGGTTAGCGGGGCGCACCGGGGAGCTGTTTTTT
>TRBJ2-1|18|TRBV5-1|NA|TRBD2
CASSFGASGRAGSNEQFF
TGCGCCAGCAGCTTTGGGGCTAGCGGGAGGGCCGGAAGCAATGAGCAGTTCTTC
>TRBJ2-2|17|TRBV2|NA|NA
CASSGPTGGLNTGELFF
TGTGCCAGCAGTGGACCTACTGGAGGGCTTAACACCGGGGAGCTGTTTTTT
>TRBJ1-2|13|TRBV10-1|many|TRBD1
CASSPDRSYGYTF
TGCGCCAGCAGTCCGGACAGGAGCTATGGCTACACCTTC
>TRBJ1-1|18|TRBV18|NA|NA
CASSPYEKGSGAYTEAFF
TGTGCCAGCTCACCTTACGAGAAGGGTTCAGGGGCGTACACTGAAGCTTTCTTT
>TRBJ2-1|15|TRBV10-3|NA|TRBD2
CAISDSREGWNEQFF
TGTGCCATCAGTGATTCCCGGGAGGGATGGAATGAGCAGTTCTTC
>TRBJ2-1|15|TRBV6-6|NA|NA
CASSYSRDSYNEQFF
TGTGCCAGCAGTTACTCGAGGGACTCCTACAATGAGCAGTTCTTC
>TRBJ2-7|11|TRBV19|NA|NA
CASRDYTTQYF
TGTGCCAGTAGGGACTATACGACGCAGTACTTC
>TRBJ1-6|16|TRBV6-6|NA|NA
CASSYSGSSYNSPLHF
TGTGCCAGCAGTTATAGCGGGAGCTCCTATAATTCACCCCTCCACTTT
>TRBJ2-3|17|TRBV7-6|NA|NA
CASSLGHAAGSTDTQYF
TGTGCCAGCAGCTTAGGTCACGCAGCGGGCTCCACAGATACGCAGTATTTT
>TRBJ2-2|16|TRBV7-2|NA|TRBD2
CASSGPSGSGTGELFF
TGTGCCAGCAGCGGACCTAGCGGGAGTGGCACCGGGGAGCTGTTTTTT
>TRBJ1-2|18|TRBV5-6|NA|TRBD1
CASSFLGQGIIAGRGYTF
TGTGCCAGCAGCTTCCTGGGACAGGGAATTATCGCTGGTAGGGGCTACACCTTC
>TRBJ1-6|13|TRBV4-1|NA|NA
CASSQVANSPLHF
TGCGCCAGCAGCCAAGTGGCCAATTCACCCCTCCACTTT
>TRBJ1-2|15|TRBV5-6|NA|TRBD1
CASSSAQGVAYGYTF
TGTGCCAGCAGCTCCGCTCAGGGGGTGGCCTATGGCTACACCTTC
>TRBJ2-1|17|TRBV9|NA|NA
CASSVSGAAFLYNEQFF
TGTGCCAGCAGCGTCTCTGGAGCGGCCTTTTTATACAATGAGCAGTTCTTC
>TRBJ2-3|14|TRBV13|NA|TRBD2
CASTSGGKADTQYF
TGTGCCAGCACTAGCGGGGGAAAAGCAGATACGCAGTATTTT
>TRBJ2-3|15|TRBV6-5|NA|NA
CASSISLTYTDTQYF
TGTGCCAGCAGTATTTCGCTGACATACACAGATACGCAGTATTTT
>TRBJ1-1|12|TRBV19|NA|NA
CASRLANTEAFF
TGTGCCAGTAGGTTGGCCAACACTGAAGCTTTCTTT
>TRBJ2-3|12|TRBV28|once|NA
CASCSGTDTQYF
TGTGCCAGCTGTTCGGGCACAGATACGCAGTATTTT
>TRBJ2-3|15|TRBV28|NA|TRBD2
CASSLAASGTDTQYF
TGTGCCAGCAGTTTAGCGGCTAGCGGGACTGATACGCAGTATTTT
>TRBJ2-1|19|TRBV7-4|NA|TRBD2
CASLILWLAGEASYNEQFF
TGTGCCAGCTTAATTTTATGGCTAGCGGGAGAAGCTTCCTACAATGAGCAGTTCTTC
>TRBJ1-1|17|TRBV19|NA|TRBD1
CASNSGTGRSTNTEAFF
TGTGCCAGTAACTCCGGGACAGGGAGGTCCACGAACACTGAAGCTTTCTTT
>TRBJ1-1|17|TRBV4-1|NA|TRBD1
CASSQGGDRVFRTEAFF
TGCGCCAGCAGCCAGGGGGGGGACAGGGTCTTTCGAACTGAAGCTTTCTTT
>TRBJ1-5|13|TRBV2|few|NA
CASTGGGNQPQHF
TGTGCCAGCACCGGTGGGGGGAATCAGCCCCAGCATTTT
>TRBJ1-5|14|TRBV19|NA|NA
CASSGAQGNQPQHF
TGTGCCAGTAGTGGGGCACAGGGCAATCAGCCCCAGCATTTT
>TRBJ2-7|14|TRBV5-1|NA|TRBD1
CASSAPGQPYEQYF
TGCGCCAGCAGCGCACCGGGACAGCCCTACGAGCAGTACTTC
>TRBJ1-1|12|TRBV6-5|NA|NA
CASSNQGSEAFF
TGTGCCAGCAGTAACCAGGGATCTGAAGCTTTCTTT
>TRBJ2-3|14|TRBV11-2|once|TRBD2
CASSLAGGSDTQYF
TGTGCCAGCAGCTTAGCGGGAGGGTCAGATACGCAGTATTTT
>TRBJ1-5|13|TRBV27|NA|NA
CASSFQYDQPQHF
TGTGCCAGCAGTTTTCAGTACGATCAGCCCCAGCATTTT
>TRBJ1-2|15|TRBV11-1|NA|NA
CASSSEAGNGYGYTF
TGTGCCAGCAGCTCAGAGGCAGGGAACGGCTATGGCTACACCTTC
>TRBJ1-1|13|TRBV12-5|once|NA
CASGRYQGTEAFF
TGTGCTAGTGGTCGATACCAGGGCACTGAAGCTTTCTTT
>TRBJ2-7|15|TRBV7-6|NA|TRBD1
CASSLGRDRAYEQYF
TGTGCCAGCAGCTTAGGCCGGGACAGAGCCTACGAGCAGTACTTC
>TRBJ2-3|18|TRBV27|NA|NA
CASSLSTVVGIYTDTQYF
TGTGCCAGCAGTTTATCCACAGTGGTCGGCATCTACACAGATACGCAGTATTTT
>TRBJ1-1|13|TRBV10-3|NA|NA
CAISESGHTEAFF
TGTGCCATCAGTGAGTCGGGGCACACTGAAGCTTTCTTT
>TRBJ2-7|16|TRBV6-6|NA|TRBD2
CASSPPGLAGEYEQYF
TGTGCCAGCAGTCCCCCGGGGCTAGCGGGGGAATACGAGCAGTACTTC
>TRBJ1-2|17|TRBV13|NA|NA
CASSPSPGTDPNYGYTF
TGTGCCAGCAGCCCTAGTCCAGGGACTGACCCTAACTATGGCTACACCTTC
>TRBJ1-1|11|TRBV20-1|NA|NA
CSAIPRLEAFF
TGCAGTGCTATTCCTAGGTTAGAGGCTTTCTTT
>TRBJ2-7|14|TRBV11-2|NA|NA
CASSRGHRAYEQYF
TGTGCCAGCAGCCGGGGACACCGAGCCTACGAGCAGTACTTC
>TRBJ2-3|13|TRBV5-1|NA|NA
CASSSGYTDTQYF
TGCGCCAGCTCATCGGGATACACAGATACGCAGTATTTT
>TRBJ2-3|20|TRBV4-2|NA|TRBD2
CASSQALPGTSGGGADTQYF
TGTGCCAGCAGCCAAGCATTACCCGGGACTAGCGGGGGTGGGGCAGATACGCAGTATTTT
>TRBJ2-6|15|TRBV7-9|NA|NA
CSSSLQGTGANVLTF
TGTTCCAGCAGCCTACAGGGAACTGGGGCCAACGTCCTGACTTTC
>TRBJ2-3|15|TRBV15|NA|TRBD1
CATSRAMGDRTKGYF
TGTGCCACCAGCAGAGCGATGGGGGACAGAACAAAAGGGTATTTT
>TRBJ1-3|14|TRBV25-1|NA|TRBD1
CASSEPQGRNTIYF
TGTGCCAGCAGTGAACCACAGGGGAGAAACACCATATATTTT
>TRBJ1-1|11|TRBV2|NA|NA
CASSWRTEAFF
TGTGCCAGCAGTTGGCGGACTGAAGCTTTCTTT